The 29 T cell receptor beta chains given below trace back to one sample, sequenced in a study of CD8 T cells in ankylosing spondylitis. Using its own MiXCR run on the 5' RACE reads, TCRdb lists one record per CDR3 protein. The sample shows 350,000 to 400,000 distinct CDR3 sequences, 20% of them seen only once. Sequencing was performed on blood, either unsorted or a sorted T cell fraction (not recorded which). Source of these receptors: a male donor with ankylosing spondylitis or in good health (not recorded which).

The chain recombines TRBV6-1 with TRBJ1-1; D might be TRBD1 (5 bases). This CDR3 is 15 amino acids long. The germline V gene has CDR1 MNHNS and CDR2 SASEGT. Deletions cut 10 bases from V and 5 bases from J, with 23 bases between. The CDR3 DNA follows: TGTGCCACACTAACGGGGGAGGTAGGGGTGACTGAAGCTTTCTTT. Amino acid sequence: CATLTGEVGVTEAFF.

The chain combines TRBV4-1 with TRBJ2-7; the match to TRBD2 covers 10 bases. This CDR3 is 14 amino acids long. After removal of 1 base from V and 5 bases from J, the junction contained 2 bases not matched to a gene. CDR1 is MGHRA and CDR2 is YSYEKL in the germline V gene. CDR3 protein: CASSQVGTSDEQYF. In nucleotides, the CDR3 is TGCGCCAGCAGCCAAGTCGGGACTAGCGACGAGCAGTACTTC.

This chain uses TRBV30 with TRBJ2-3; D is undetermined. V was trimmed by 0 bases and J by 0 bases, leaving 10 bases between them. CDR3 length: 15 amino acids. Germline CDR1 GTSNPN, CDR2 SVGIG (reference sequence). In DNA form, the CDR3 reads TGTGCCTGGAGTGTAGATATGACTAGCACAGATACGCAGTATTTT. Its protein product is CAWSVDMTSTDTQYF. The variable domain in full, with the rest retrieved from reference TRBV30 and TRBJ2-3, is SQTIHQWPATLVQPVGSPLSLECTVEGTSNPNLYWYRQAAGRGLQLLFYSVGIGQISSEVPQNLSASRPQDRQFILSSKKLLLSDSGFYLCAWSVDMTSTDTQYFGPGTRLTVL.

This chain links TRBV28 with TRBJ2-7; possible D gene TRBD2, 5 bases. CDR1 and CDR2 (germline): MDHEN, SYDVKM. This CDR3 is built from 13 residues. Trimming left V 8 bases short and J 0 bases short, with 11 bases between. CDR3 amino acids: CASEGISSYEQYF. The DNA of the CDR3 is TGTGCCAGCGAGGGTATAAGCTCCTACGAGCAGTACTTC.

This clonotype appeared a few times. This chain connects TRBV5-1 to TRBJ1-2, with a tentative D call TRBD1 (6 bases). The CDR3 covers 15 residues. V was pared by 3 bases and J by 6 bases, with 18 bases between. Germline V gene data show CDR1 as SGHRS and CDR2 as YFSETQ. The CDR3 nucleotides read TGCGCCAGCAGCTCCTACCACACGGGGGGCGATGGCTACACCTTC. This encodes CASSSYHTGGDGYTF.

CDR3 region: CASRRTGHVGGELFF. The CDR3 DNA reads as TGTGCCAGCAGGCGGACAGGGCATGTGGGCGGGGAGCTGTTTTTT. The rearrangement links TRBV2 to TRBJ2-2; TRBD1 aligns across 8 bases. The CDR3 spans 15 residues. J lost 7 bases, V lost 6 bases, and 10 bases had no gene match. Germline CDR1 reads SNHLY; CDR2 reads FYNNEI.

The chain employs TRBV7-3 and TRBJ2-5; 8 nucleotides align to TRBD2. Germline V gene lookup returns CDR1 SGHTA and CDR2 FQGTGA. Trimming removed 5 bases from V and 5 bases from J; junction bases left unmatched: 10. The CDR3 is 15 amino acids. CDR3: CASSLSGGATETQYF. CDR3 in DNA: TGTGCCAGCAGCCTAAGCGGGGGCGCTACGGAGACCCAGTACTTC. Complete variable domain (other parts from reference TRBV7-3 and TRBJ2-5): GAGVSQTPSNKVTEKGKYVELRCDPISGHTALYWYRQSLGQGPEFLIYFQGTGAADDSGLPNDRFFAVRPEGSVSTLKIQRTERGDSAVYLCASSLSGGATETQYFGPGTRLLVL.

The chain joins TRBV21-1 to TRBJ2-7; the table's D call TRBD2 went unverified against the DNA. TRBV21-1 has pseudogene status. This CDR3 contains 14 residues. The CDR3 DNA reads TGTGCCAGCAGCATTAGCAGGGCCAGGACCGAGCAGTACTTC. It translates to CASSISRARTEQYF.

The chain recombines TRBV29-1 with TRBJ2-7; no firm D call. The germline gives CDR1 SQVTM, CDR2 ANQGSEA. Trimming took off 4 bases at V and 0 bases at J, with 10 bases between the two ends. The CDR3 spans 13 residues. CDR3 DNA sequence: TGCAGCGTTGTTCCGTGGGCCTCCTACGAGCAGTACTTC. It codes for CSVVPWASYEQYF.

The chain links TRBV7-9 to TRBJ2-7; 8 bases line up with TRBD2. The CDR3 contains 16 residues. After removal of 5 bases from V and 2 bases from J, the junction contained 11 bases not matched to a gene. CDR1 is SEHNR and CDR2 is FQNEAQ in the germline V gene (reference sequence). The CDR3 nucleotides are TGTGCCAGCAGCCCCCTCCGCGCGGGGGGCCCCTACGAGCAGTACTTC. This codes for CASSPLRAGGPYEQYF.

V usage is TRBV7-9 and J usage is TRBJ1-6, with unresolved D. Germline V gives CDR1 SEHNR, CDR2 FQNEAQ (reference sequence). Deletions cut 4 bases from V and 8 bases from J, with 15 bases between. There are 15 residues in the CDR3. The CDR3 bases are TGTGCCAGCAGCTCCGGTGGGGTTATACATTCACCCCTCCACTTT. Translating it yields CASSSGGVIHSPLHF.

The V gene is TRBV27, the J gene TRBJ2-1, with D hard to call. Germline-derived CDR1 and CDR2 are MNHEY and SMNVEV (reference sequence). The CDR3 has 11 amino acids. The ends were cut back, 0 bases at V and 12 bases at J, with 6 bases in the middle. CDR3 nucleotide sequence: TGTGCCAGCAGTTTATCCTGTGGGCAGTTCTTC. Encoded protein: CASSLSCGQFF.

The chain carries TRBV3-1 and TRBJ2-5; a weak D match, TRBD2 (5 bases). Germline V gene lookup returns CDR1 LGHDT and CDR2 YNNKEL (reference sequence). CDR3 length equals 15 residues. Trimming left V 1 base short and J 4 bases short, with 13 bases between. The CDR3 region has the DNA TGTGCCAGCAGCCAAGGGGCAGGAGGTGGAGAGACCCAGTACTTC. It is translated as CASSQGAGGGETQYF.

CDR3 DNA sequence: TGTGCCAGCAGCTTAAACGTCGCGGGTGGTGGGCAGTTCTTC. It translates to CASSLNVAGGGQFF. The V gene is TRBV7-9, the J gene TRBJ2-1, with D possibly being TRBD2 (5 bases). The CDR3 sequence is 14 residues long. Trimming removed 2 bases from V and 12 bases from J, with 17 bases in between. From germline, CDR1 is SEHNR and CDR2 FQNEAQ (reference sequence).

The genes are TRBV5-6 and TRBJ2-4; TRBD1 aligns across 8 bases. Germline-derived CDR1 and CDR2 are SGHDT and YYEEEE. This CDR3 has 13 residues. V lost 2 bases, J lost 6 bases, and 1 base stayed unmatched. Here the CDR3 DNA reads TGTGCCAGCAGCTTTGGACAGGGAAACATTCAGTACTTC. Amino acid sequence: CASSFGQGNIQYF.

The rearrangement links TRBV10-3 to TRBJ2-1; a weak D match, TRBD2 (5 bases). Germline values: CDR1 ENHRY, CDR2 SYGVKD. Trimming took 3 bases from V and 6 from J, leaving 9 bases between them. The CDR3 spans 13 residues. This CDR3 reads CAISDLASNEQFF. The CDR3 DNA reads TGTGCCATCAGTGATTTAGCGTCCAATGAGCAGTTCTTC.

V is TRBV19 and J is TRBJ2-7; the D gene is possibly TRBD2 (6 bases). V was trimmed by 3 bases and J by 3 bases, leaving 6 bases between them. Germline values: CDR1 LNHDA, CDR2 SQIVND (reference sequence). The CDR3 is 12 residues long. The CDR3 spells CASSMGGYEQYF. CDR3 bases: TGTGCCAGTAGTATGGGGGGCTACGAGCAGTACTTC.

The rearrangement uses TRBV4-2 and TRBJ2-5; 7 bases are shared with TRBD1. Germline V gene data show CDR1 as LGHNA and CDR2 as YNFKEQ. This CDR3 comprises 16 residues. V was pared by 1 base and J by 3 bases, with 8 bases of the junction left unmatched. CDR3 loop: CASSQVGIDREETQYF. In nucleotides, the CDR3 is TGTGCCAGCAGCCAAGTAGGTATAGACAGGGAAGAGACCCAGTACTTC.

This chain uses TRBV20-1 with TRBJ2-7; D is possibly TRBD2 (5 bases). In germline, CDR1 is DFQATT, CDR2 SNEGSKA (reference sequence). The length of the CDR3 is 14 residues. Between the trimmed V and J ends, which lost 6 bases and 2 bases, there was a span of 17 bases. DNA of the CDR3: TGCAGTGCCAGTTCCACTAGGGCTACCTACGAGCAGTACTTC. It specifies CSASSTRATYEQYF.

The V and J genes are TRBV12-3 or TRBV12-4 and TRBJ1-3; D is undetermined. The CDR3 covers 15 residues. V was shortened by 11 bases and J by 0 bases, with 17 bases between the two germline ends. The CDR3 sequence: CASDGEANSGNTIYF. CDR3 DNA: TGTGCCTCAGACGGGGAGGCGAACTCTGGAAACACCATATATTTT.

The chain employs TRBV10-3 and TRBJ1-2; TRBD1 might be the D (5 bases). Germline values: CDR1 ENHRY, CDR2 SYGVKD. Trimming cost V 0 bases and J 7 bases, with 15 bases left between them. The CDR3 covers 15 residues. The CDR3: CAISESMSGGSGYTF. The CDR3 bases are TGTGCCATCAGTGAGTCGATGTCTGGGGGGAGTGGCTACACCTTC.

The rearrangement links TRBV4-1 to TRBJ2-7; D not resolved. Germline V gene lookup returns CDR1 MGHRA and CDR2 YSYEKL. The CDR3 sequence is 14 residues long. V lost 1 base, J lost 2 bases, and 9 bases lay in between. CDR3 coding DNA: TGCGCCAGCAGCCAAGGGACCGCCGCCTACGAGCAGTACTTC. Its protein product is CASSQGTAAYEQYF.

This sequence joins TRBV9 and TRBJ2-1, with 13 bases lining up with TRBD2. Germline CDR1 reads SGDLS; CDR2 reads YYNGEE. The CDR3 length is 18 residues. The J segment lost 0 bases and the V segment lost 6 bases, leaving 9 bases of the junction unmatched. CDR3 sequence: CASTQGLAGASSYNEQFF. CDR3 coding DNA: TGTGCCAGCACCCAAGGACTAGCGGGGGCCAGCTCCTACAATGAGCAGTTCTTC.

The CDR3 protein is CASSYGQGIRNEQFF. The CDR3, as DNA: TGTGCCAGCAGTTACGGACAGGGGATACGGAATGAGCAGTTCTTC. The chain links TRBV6-5 to TRBJ2-1; 9 bases are shared with TRBD1. The CDR3 has 15 amino acids. Germline V lookup: CDR1 MNHEY, CDR2 SVGAGI. With 2 bases clipped from V and 7 bases from J, the junction kept 6 bases outside the gene matches.

This chain uses TRBV4-2 with TRBJ2-7, with 10 bases that match TRBD1. The CDR3 contains 15 residues. CDR1 is LGHNA and CDR2 is YNFKEQ in the germline V gene. V was pared by 0 bases and J by 3 bases, with 2 bases of the junction left unmatched. CDR3: CASSQEWDRGYEQYF. CDR3 bases: TGTGCCAGCAGCCAAGAGTGGGACAGGGGCTACGAGCAGTACTTC.

This clonotype was picked up a small number of times. V usage is TRBV20-1 and J usage is TRBJ1-2; the match to TRBD1 covers 10 bases. This CDR3 has 15 residues. Germline lookup yields CDR1 DFQATT and CDR2 SNEGSKA (reference sequence). The J segment lost 9 bases and the V segment lost 0 bases, leaving 10 bases of the junction unmatched. This CDR3 reads CSARELGQGLVSYTF. The DNA of the CDR3 is TGCAGTGCTAGAGAGCTGGGACAGGGGCTGGTTAGCTACACCTTC.

The chain uses TRBV11-3 and TRBJ2-1; D may be TRBD2 (6 bases). CDR1 is SGHNT and CDR2 is YENEEA in the germline V gene. With 3 bases removed from V and 2 bases from J, the gap between germline ends came to 11 bases. The CDR3 length is 15 residues. The CDR3 DNA reads as TGTGCCAGCAGCTTTAAGGCGGGACCCTACAATGAGCAGTTCTTC. It translates to CASSFKAGPYNEQFF.

The genes are TRBV12-3 or TRBV12-4 and TRBJ1-6, with D unclear. V lost 5 bases and J lost 13, with 12 bases in between. This CDR3 has 12 amino acids. CDR3 sequence reads: CASSTLGSPLHF. CDR3 DNA sequence: TGTGCCAGCAGTACCCTGGGTAGTCCCCTCCACTTT.

V and J are TRBV20-1 and TRBJ2-2; TRBD2 matches 8 bases. This CDR3 is built from 14 residues. The germline gives CDR1 DFQATT, CDR2 SNEGSKA (reference sequence). V lost 7 bases to trimming and J lost 4 bases; unmatched junction nucleotides: 8. The CDR3 is CSVKLREGTGELFF. The CDR3 coding sequence is TGCAGTGTTAAACTCCGGGAGGGCACCGGGGAGCTGTTTTTT.